These T cell receptor beta chains were read from a single sample in a study of blood T cell repertoires in COVID-19. Repertoires were generated with immunoSEQ multiplex PCR, while TCRdb's copy carries only in-frame clones and drops some. There are some 250,000 clones in the sample; around 86% occur only once, and roughly 3% lies in the top ten. The sample consisted of peripheral blood. Receptors originate from a young woman who had recovered from COVID-19. CDR3s include the opening cysteine and the closing phenylalanine or tryptophan. Fields, in order: CDR3 length, J gene, V gene, CDR3 protein.

>15|TRBJ2-2|TRBV9
CASSVAGGNTGELFF
>15|TRBJ1-2|TRBV7-9
CASSHDRISNYGYTF
>13|TRBJ2-5|TRBV6-6
CATLRGVGETQYF
>16|TRBJ1-5|TRBV6-1
CASSERRGPSNQPQHF
>13|TRBJ1-1|TRBV7-6
CASSGRGNTEAFF
>15|TRBJ2-7|TRBV4-1
CASSQEGLAGYEQYF
>14|TRBJ1-4|TRBV19
CATSPGGTNEKLFF
>18|TRBJ2-1|TRBV4-1
CASSQVDMGLTNYNEQFF
>16|TRBJ2-7|TRBV10-3
CAISEGLAGSSYEQYF
>10|TRBJ2-4|TRBV5-8
CASSLFLENF
>15|TRBJ2-1|TRBV5-4
CASSWDRQEYNEQFF
>13|TRBJ2-1|TRBV5-1
CASSPTGLNEQFF
>15|TRBJ2-1|TRBV10-1
CASSDTSGGGFEQFF
>15|TRBJ2-1|TRBV7-3
CASSSDRGSYNEQFF
>16|TRBJ2-7|TRBV5-1
CASSQIKSGGANEQYF
>15|TRBJ1-2|TRBV5-6
CASSSTGTGTYGYTF
>15|TRBJ2-7|TRBV5-4
CASSSAGGPRGEQYF
>14|TRBJ1-2|TRBV19
CASIGDRSNYGYTF
>13|TRBJ1-6|TRBV9
CASSAIVNSPLHF
>16|TRBJ1-1|TRBV7-3
CASSLNQGVGGTEAFF
>13|TRBJ2-7|TRBV2
CASSKEPFYEQYF
>12|TRBJ1-1|TRBV5-4
CASSGEDTEAFF
>15|TRBJ1-1|TRBV5-1
CASGRDSGMNTEAFF
>14|TRBJ1-1|TRBV18
CASSPSGGLSEAFF
>16|TRBJ2-5|TRBV7-9
CASSLEPGGPWETQYF
>19|TRBJ2-1|TRBV14
CASSQGQGSGRGSYNEQFF
>14|TRBJ2-3|TRBV6-2/TRBV6-3
CASSSTSGGYTQYF
>15|TRBJ1-1|TRBV3-1/TRBV3-2
CASSLGTGVNTEAFF
>15|TRBJ2-1|TRBV5-6
CASSFTGTSDDEQFF
>14|TRBJ2-5|TRBV4-1
CASSRVLAGAPQYF
>14|TRBJ2-1|TRBV7-9
CASSAGTAHNEQFF
>16|TRBJ2-3|TRBV5-1
CASSSRTSGGADTQYF
>14|TRBJ1-5|TRBV19
CASSIQGSNQPQHF
>15|TRBJ2-1|TRBV5-8
CASSLGRVRRNEQFF
>13|TRBJ2-2|TRBV7-7
CASSPGVTGELFF
>16|TRBJ2-3|TRBV4-1
CASSQARQGARDTQYF
>13|TRBJ1-2|TRBV5-1
CASSSLTGSGYTF
>14|TRBJ2-3|TRBV5-1
CASITGSPGDTQYF
>15|TRBJ1-2|TRBV7-9
CASIRLGGDVYGYTF
>14|TRBJ2-2|TRBV5-1
CASSLAGVDGELFF